This entry lists 32 T cell receptor beta chains sequenced from one sample in a study of blood T cell repertoires in COVID-19. Clones were sequenced by immunoSEQ multiplex PCR, and TCRdb holds only the in-frame ones, with some missing. The repertoire has approximately 190,000 clones, 70% to 85% of them found once; the top ten carry about 6.9%. The sample consisted of peripheral blood. These receptors were taken from a human donor with acute or convalescent COVID-19. The donor label of this sample is uncertain.

The rearrangement joins TRBV10-3 to TRBJ1-1, with D possibly being TRBD1 (6 bases). Germline values: CDR1 ENHRY, CDR2 SYGVKD. This CDR3 comprises 16 residues. V lost 0 bases to trimming and J lost 5 bases, with 16 bases between them. In DNA, the CDR3 is TGTGCCATCAGTGAGTCGTCGCAGGGGACAAGAACTGAAGCTTTCTTT. Encoded protein: CAISESSQGTRTEAFF.

This chain connects TRBV29-1 to TRBJ2-2; 9 positions match TRBD1. This CDR3 comprises 14 residues. Trimming removed 4 bases from V and 6 bases from J; junction bases left unmatched: 6. Germline V gives CDR1 SQVTM, CDR2 ANQGSEA. The CDR3 sequence is CSVGPRTGAGELFF. CDR3 bases: TGCAGCGTTGGCCCCCGGACAGGGGCCGGGGAGCTGTTTTTT.

This clone was detected a few times. As DNA, the CDR3 is TGTGCCAGCAGTAGACCGGGACTAGCGGGAACTGAGCAGTTCTTC. Translation gives CASSRPGLAGTEQFF. The rearrangement joins TRBV27 to TRBJ2-1, with 13 bases aligning to TRBD2. J lost 9 bases, V lost 5 bases, and 7 bases had no gene match. The length of the CDR3 is 15 residues. Germline values: CDR1 MNHEY, CDR2 SMNVEV (reference sequence).

This sequence joins TRBV6-6 and TRBJ2-7, with 8 bases that match TRBD2. This CDR3 region has 14 residues. Germline-derived CDR1 and CDR2 are MNHNY and SVGAGI (reference sequence). The junction had 7 bases not matched to a gene; V was cut back by 7 bases and J by 2 bases. CDR3 nucleotides: TGTGCCAGCAAAGGGGCGGGACTAGCCTACGAGCAGTACTTC. It codes for CASKGAGLAYEQYF.

The gene calls are TRBV28 and TRBJ2-3; TRBD2 matches at 7 bases. This CDR3 has 11 amino acids. V lost 8 bases, J lost 6 bases, and 2 bases stayed unmatched. Per germline, CDR1 MDHEN and CDR2 SYDVKM. The CDR3 region is CASGGVDTQYF. The CDR3 coding sequence is TGTGCCAGCGGGGGGGTCGATACGCAGTATTTT. Variable domain in full (rest from reference TRBV28 and TRBJ2-3): DVKVTQSSRYLVKRTGEKVFLECVQDMDHENMFWYRQDPGLGLRLIYFSYDVKMKEKGDIPEGYSVSREKKERFSLILESASTNQTSMYLCASGGVDTQYFGPGTRLTVL.

The rearrangement joins TRBV30 to TRBJ2-2, with unresolved D. V lost 4 bases and J lost 1, with 4 bases in between. The CDR3 totals 12 residues. Germline lookup yields CDR1 GTSNPN and CDR2 SVGIG (reference sequence). CDR3 DNA sequence: TGTGCCTGGAATCAGAACACCGGGGAGCTGTTTTTT. Its protein is CAWNQNTGELFF.

The rearrangement links TRBV28 to TRBJ1-1; TRBD1 might be the D (6 bases). Trimming left V 5 bases short and J 7 bases short, with 11 bases between. The CDR3 runs 12 residues. Germline V CDR1 and CDR2: MDHEN, SYDVKM. In nucleotides, the CDR3 is TGTGCCAGCAGTCTAGGACAGTTTGAAGCTTTCTTT. Protein: CASSLGQFEAFF.

The V and J genes are TRBV5-1 and TRBJ2-7; weak D call: TRBD2 (6 bases). The CDR3 has 14 amino acids. V was trimmed by 7 bases and J by 4 bases, leaving 18 bases between them. Germline values: CDR1 SGHRS, CDR2 YFSETQ. CDR3 DNA sequence: TGCGCCAGCTCCCCTATCGAGGGGAGGTACGAGCAGTACTTC. Encoded protein: CASSPIEGRYEQYF.

The CDR3 region is CASSPWGGGNTIYF. The DNA for the CDR3 is TGTGCCAGCAGTCCCTGGGGAGGTGGAAACACCATATATTTT. V usage is TRBV6-5 and J usage is TRBJ1-3; D unresolved. The CDR3 contains 14 residues. Germline V CDR1 and CDR2: MNHEY, SVGAGI. V was trimmed by 5 bases and J by 3 bases, leaving 11 bases between them.

This clone was found once. The rearrangement uses TRBV18 and TRBJ2-5, with D unclear. Germline CDR1 KGHSH, CDR2 LQKENI. Trimming stripped 6 bases from V and 0 bases from J, with 11 bases between. The CDR3 loop spans 14 amino acids. The CDR3 DNA sequence: TGTGCCAGCTCCCTAGGAAGTTACCAAGAGACCCAGTACTTC. Encoded protein: CASSLGSYQETQYF.

About this clone itself: Other DNA sequences within the sample encode an identical CDR3. This chain joins TRBV12-3 or TRBV12-4 and TRBJ1-1; D possibly corresponds to TRBD1 (6 bases). The CDR3 consists of 13 residues. The ends were cut back, 5 bases at V and 0 bases at J, with 7 bases in the middle. Here the CDR3 reads CASSGQLNTEAFF. The DNA of the CDR3 is TGTGCCAGCAGTGGACAGTTGAACACTGAAGCTTTCTTT.

This chain connects TRBV7-9 to TRBJ1-5; 7 bases are shared with TRBD1. V was pared by 5 bases and J by 5 bases, with 3 bases of the junction left unmatched. This CDR3 has 13 residues. CDR1 is SEHNR and CDR2 is FQNEAQ in the germline V gene (reference sequence). CDR3 sequence reads: CASSRDSHQPQHF. In nucleotides, the CDR3 is TGTGCCAGCAGCAGGGACAGTCATCAGCCCCAGCATTTT.

The chain recombines TRBV19 with TRBJ1-1, with 10 bases aligning to TRBD1. This CDR3 is 14 amino acids long. Losses at the gene ends were 5 bases for V and 5 bases for J; bases not matched to a gene: 5. In germline, CDR1 is LNHDA, CDR2 SQIVND (reference sequence). The CDR3 reads CASSARTGGTEAFF. The CDR3 bases are TGTGCCAGTAGTGCGAGGACAGGGGGGACTGAAGCTTTCTTT.

The chain employs TRBV6-2 or TRBV6-3 and TRBJ1-5; a possible D gene is TRBD1 (5 bases). The ends were cut back, 4 bases at V and 5 bases at J, with 21 bases in the middle. The germline CDR1 and CDR2 sequences are MNHEY and SVGEGT. The CDR3 is 17 residues long. Written as DNA, the CDR3 is TGTGCCAGCAGTTCCACCCCCTTGGGCGGCAGGGATCAGCCCCAGCATTTT. Its protein is CASSSTPLGGRDQPQHF.

The chain couples TRBV9 to TRBJ1-1, with a possible D match to TRBD1 (6 bases). CDR3 size: 17 residues. Germline CDR1 reads SGDLS; CDR2 reads YYNGEE. Trimming removed 0 bases from V and 0 bases from J, with 15 bases in between. CDR3 amino acids: CASSVGGTQVLNTEAFF. The CDR3 DNA reads TGTGCCAGCAGCGTAGGGGGGACACAGGTCCTGAACACTGAAGCTTTCTTT.

In DNA form, the CDR3 reads TGTGCCAGCAGCGTAGACAGGGACTCGAACACTGAAGCTTTCTTT. Its protein product is CASSVDRDSNTEAFF. The chain combines TRBV6-5 with TRBJ1-1, with 7 bases fitting TRBD1. The CDR3 sequence is 15 residues long. V lost 6 bases and J lost 1; bases outside the gene matches: 8. The V gene's germline CDR1 is MNHEY and CDR2 SVGAGI.

This clone has just a few counts. V gene TRBV19 combines with J gene TRBJ1-3, with unresolved D. CDR3 size: 13 residues. V dropped 5 bases and J dropped 1 base, with 6 bases sitting between them. Looked up from germline, CDR1 is LNHDA and CDR2 is SQIVND (reference sequence). CDR3 residues: CASSEQSGNTIYF. CDR3 DNA sequence: TGTGCCAGTAGTGAACAATCTGGAAACACCATATATTTT.

A few counts support this clone. V usage is TRBV3-1 (or the pseudogene TRBV3-2) and J usage is TRBJ1-2, with 10 positions matching TRBD1. Germline CDR1 is LGHDT and CDR2 is YNNKEL (reference sequence). J was trimmed by 7 bases and V by 4 bases; bases with no gene match: 3. The CDR3 is made up of 13 amino acids. The CDR3 reads CASSPWTGGGYTF. Written as DNA, the CDR3 is TGTGCCAGCAGCCCTTGGACAGGGGGTGGCTACACCTTC.

This clone was detected only once. The chain carries TRBV29-1 and TRBJ2-5; D might be TRBD1 or TRBD2, each matching 5 bases. The germline CDR1 and CDR2 sequences are SQVTM and ANQGSEA. The CDR3 is 13 residues long. V was shortened by 7 bases and J by 4 bases, with 16 bases between the two germline ends. CDR3 sequence: CSGGTRLGETQYF. The CDR3 DNA follows: TGCAGCGGGGGGACGAGACTTGGAGAGACCCAGTACTTC.

Written as DNA, the CDR3 is TGTGCCACCAGTGAATCGACAGTTTACGAGCAGTACTTC. This encodes CATSESTVYEQYF. The chain joins TRBV24-1 to TRBJ2-7; perhaps TRBD1 as D (5 bases). The CDR3 spans 13 residues. V lost 4 bases and J lost 4, with 10 bases in between. The germline V gene encodes CDR1 KGHDR and CDR2 SFDVKD.

This chain links TRBV18 with TRBJ1-3; 9 bases match TRBD1. The CDR3 has 16 residues. V shed 2 bases and J 4 bases; nucleotides not matched to a gene: 6. Germline V gives CDR1 KGHSH, CDR2 LQKENI. The CDR3, as DNA: TGTGCCAGCTCACCATCCGGGACAGGGAACGGAAACACCATATATTTT. Translating gives CASSPSGTGNGNTIYF.

This clone has just a few counts. The CDR3 region is CSVGEGVSGNTIYF. The CDR3, as DNA: TGCAGCGTTGGTGAGGGTGTCTCTGGAAACACCATATATTTT. The V and J genes are TRBV29-1 and TRBJ1-3; D call uncertain. Germline values: CDR1 SQVTM, CDR2 ANQGSEA. The CDR3 extends over 14 amino acids. V gave up 4 bases and J gave up 0 bases, with 10 bases separating them.

The chain combines TRBV6-5 with TRBJ1-1; 10 bases match TRBD1. Looked up from germline, CDR1 is MNHEY and CDR2 is SVGAGI. The CDR3 has 13 residues. V lost 8 bases, J lost 4 bases, and 4 bases stayed unmatched. CDR3 in amino acids: CASGDRGATEAFF. DNA for the CDR3: TGTGCCAGCGGGGACAGGGGTGCCACTGAAGCTTTCTTT.

This chain connects TRBV25-1 to TRBJ2-1; D is unclear. This CDR3 is 12 amino acids long. Trimming shortened V by 7 bases and J by 3 bases, and 7 bases separated the two germline ends. The germline V gene encodes CDR1 MGHDK and CDR2 SYGVNS. CDR3 DNA sequence: TGTGCCAGCAACAGCCGCTACAATGAGCAGTTCTTC. This codes for CASNSRYNEQFF. The whole variable domain, remainder taken from reference TRBV25-1 and TRBJ2-1, is EADIYQTPRYLVIGTGKKITLECSQTMGHDKMYWYQQDPGMELHLIHYSYGVNSTEKGDLSSESTVSRIRTEHFPLTLESARPSHTSQYLCASNSRYNEQFFGPGTRLTVL.

The chain is built from TRBV5-1 and TRBJ1-2, with 9 bases aligning to TRBD1. The V and J ends lost 0 bases and 7 bases, in that order; junction bases with no gene match: 4. Germline values: CDR1 SGHRS, CDR2 YFSETQ. The CDR3 has 14 residues. The CDR3 DNA reads as TGCGCCAGCAGCTTGGACAGGGGGCTGAGTGGCTACACCTTC. This encodes CASSLDRGLSGYTF. The variable domain in full, completed from reference TRBV5-1 and TRBJ1-2, reads KAGVTQTPRYLIKTRGQQVTLSCSPISGHRSVSWYQQTPGQGLQFLFEYFSETQRNKGNFPGRFSGRQFSNSRSEMNVSTLELGDSALYLCASSLDRGLSGYTFGSGTRLTVV.

The rearrangement uses TRBV7-9 and TRBJ2-3; D perhaps matches TRBD2 (7 bases). From germline, CDR1 is SEHNR and CDR2 FQNEAQ (reference sequence). V dropped 3 bases and J dropped 2 bases, with 15 bases sitting between them. The CDR3 loop spans 16 amino acids. The CDR3 nucleotides are TGTGCCAGCAGCTTCGGGCGGGCGGGGGCCACAGATACGCAGTATTTT. The encoded protein is CASSFGRAGATDTQYF.

This clone occurred once. The chain couples TRBV7-9 to TRBJ1-2, with D maybe TRBD1 (5 bases). V was shortened by 8 bases and J by 0 bases, with 16 bases between the two germline ends. Germline V gene data show CDR1 as SEHNR and CDR2 as FQNEAQ (reference sequence). CDR3 length equals 15 residues. The CDR3 loop is CASSGGLGANYGYTF. CDR3 nucleotide sequence: TGTGCCAGCTCTGGAGGGTTGGGGGCTAACTATGGCTACACCTTC.

This clone has at least ten counts. The chain carries TRBV28 and TRBJ2-5; maybe TRBD2 (6 bases). The germline CDR1 and CDR2 sequences are MDHEN and SYDVKM. The CDR3 runs to 13 residues. The CDR3 coding sequence is TGTGGGGCCTCATGGCGGGAAGAAGAGACCCAGTACTTC. It encodes CGASWREEETQYF.

The CDR3 nucleotides read TGTGCCAGCAGCCGTCAATTCCCAGATTCCCTGGGCCTGTATGGCTACACCTTC. Its translation: CASSRQFPDSLGLYGYTF. The chain uses TRBV3-1 (or the pseudogene TRBV3-2) and TRBJ1-2; no definite D call. Trimming removed 4 bases from V and 5 bases from J, with 26 bases in between. The CDR3 consists of 18 residues. Germline V CDR1 and CDR2: LGHDT, YNNKEL (reference sequence).

The chain couples TRBV7-2 to TRBJ1-1; D is uncertain. The V end was cut by 3 bases, the J end by 1 base, with 12 bases between. CDR1 SGHTA and CDR2 FQGNSA come from the germline V gene. The CDR3 contains 15 residues. The CDR3 reads CASSLGGLGNTEAFF. In nucleotides, the CDR3 is TGTGCCAGCAGCTTGGGAGGACTGGGGAACACTGAAGCTTTCTTT.

The rearrangement joins TRBV29-1 to TRBJ2-3, with D possibly TRBD2 on 5 matching bases. The V gene's germline CDR1 is SQVTM and CDR2 ANQGSEA. The CDR3 totals 16 residues. V was trimmed by 3 bases and J by 1 base, leaving 17 bases between them. The CDR3 is CSVDDRRTPGTDTQYF. Written as DNA, the CDR3 is TGCAGCGTTGACGACCGGAGGACCCCGGGCACAGATACGCAGTATTTT.

This chain connects TRBV24-1 to TRBJ2-2; 9 bases map to TRBD2. V shed 4 bases, J shed 4 bases, and the junction held 9 bases outside the gene matches. This CDR3 comprises 17 residues. In germline, CDR1 is KGHDR, CDR2 SFDVKD. CDR3: CATSEGRGGRATGELFF. The CDR3 coding sequence is TGTGCCACCAGTGAAGGGCGAGGCGGGAGGGCCACCGGGGAGCTGTTTTTT.